The 23 T cell receptor beta chains given below trace back to one sample, sequenced in a study of blood T cell repertoires in COVID-19. This table comes from immunoSEQ multiplex PCR, and its TCRdb copy is limited to in-frame clones, with some not included. Of under 200,000 clones in the sample, roughly 90% were seen once. The material sequenced was peripheral blood. The receptor source for this set is a man between 18 and 35 years old with active or convalescent COVID-19.

This clone turned up a few times. The genes are TRBV6-5 and TRBJ2-3; the D is unclear. The V gene's germline CDR1 is MNHEY and CDR2 SVGAGI. The V end was cut by 6 bases, the J end by 9 bases, with 10 bases between. The CDR3 runs to 11 residues. The CDR3 coding sequence is TGTGCCAGCAGACGGTCCAGGACGCAGTATTTT. It yields the protein CASRRSRTQYF.

V gene TRBV3-1 (or the pseudogene TRBV3-2) combines with J gene TRBJ2-7, with 7 positions matching TRBD1. After removal of 4 bases from V and 3 bases from J, the junction contained 3 bases not matched to a gene. The length of the CDR3 is 13 residues. Germline V gives CDR1 LGHDT, CDR2 YNNKEL (reference sequence). This CDR3 is CASSLGQLYEQYF. The CDR3 region has the DNA TGTGCCAGCAGCCTGGGACAGCTCTACGAGCAGTACTTC.

A single count supports this clone. The V call is TRBV6-5, the J call TRBJ1-2; D is possibly TRBD1 (6 bases). CDR1 is MNHEY, CDR2 SVGAGI, per germline. V was pared by 5 bases and J by 2 bases, with 12 bases between. The CDR3 contains 14 residues. CDR3 region: CASSRGGENYGYTF. CDR3 DNA: TGTGCCAGCAGTAGGGGGGGGGAAAACTATGGCTACACCTTC.

Many counts were recorded for this clone. The chain is built from TRBV7-9 and TRBJ2-5; 12 bases align to TRBD2. The junction had 2 bases not matched to a gene; V was cut back by 1 base and J by 5 bases. The germline V gene has CDR1 SEHNR and CDR2 FQNEAQ (reference sequence). The CDR3 covers 15 residues. For the CDR3, the DNA is TGTGCCAGCAGCTTAGGGACTAGCGGGGAGGAGACCCAGTACTTC. It is translated as CASSLGTSGEETQYF.

The chain has TRBV5-6 and TRBJ1-6; D gene unclear. CDR1 is SGHDT and CDR2 is YYEEEE in the germline V gene. CDR3 size: 15 residues. The V end was cut by 0 bases, the J end by 0 bases, with 4 bases between. CDR3 DNA sequence: TGTGCCAGCAGCTTGGGGGCCTCCTATAATTCACCCCTCCACTTT. Its translation is CASSLGASYNSPLHF.

This clone showed up just a few times. The V and J genes are TRBV2 and TRBJ1-1; TRBD1 is a possible D gene (5 bases). This CDR3 region has 15 residues. Germline CDR1 is SNHLY and CDR2 is FYNNEI. Trimming took off 2 bases at V and 1 base at J, with 11 bases between the two ends. The CDR3 sequence is CASSEPRGENTEAFF. CDR3 nucleotide sequence: TGTGCCAGCAGTGAACCCCGGGGGGAGAACACTGAAGCTTTCTTT.

CDR3 sequence reads: CAISLGQERSEAFF. For the CDR3, the DNA is TGTGCCATCAGCCTCGGACAGGAACGGTCTGAAGCTTTCTTT. The V and J genes are TRBV10-3 and TRBJ1-1; 7 bases fit TRBD1. The J segment lost 6 bases and the V segment lost 6 bases, leaving 10 bases of the junction unmatched. This CDR3 spans 14 amino acids. Germline V gives CDR1 ENHRY, CDR2 SYGVKD.

This clone appeared a single time. This chain uses TRBV6-5 with TRBJ1-2; TRBD1 is a possible D gene (6 bases). Germline V gene sequence: CDR1 MNHEY, CDR2 SVGAGI. V was trimmed by 8 bases and J by 2 bases, leaving 18 bases between them. The CDR3 runs to 15 residues. The CDR3 DNA reads as TGTGCCAGCGTTAGAACCTGGACAGCCAACTATGGCTACACCTTC. Its translation is CASVRTWTANYGYTF.

The CDR3: CASSLAAGQGDTQYF. The CDR3 nucleotides are TGTGCCAGCAGCTTAGCGGCAGGGCAAGGAGATACGCAGTATTTT. The gene calls are TRBV7-9 and TRBJ2-3, with a tentative D call TRBD1 (5 bases). Trimming took 0 bases from V and 5 from J, leaving 12 bases between them. Germline V CDR1 and CDR2: SEHNR, FQNEAQ (reference sequence). The CDR3 extends over 15 amino acids.

In DNA, the CDR3 is TGTGCCAGCAGCGACCGGGACAGGGAGTACACTGAAGCTTTCTTT. Protein product: CASSDRDREYTEAFF. The chain joins TRBV21-1 to TRBJ1-1; the table's D gene call, TRBD1, was not cross checked with the DNA. TRBV21-1 corresponds to a pseudogene. CDR3 length: 15 amino acids.

CDR3 residues: CAWETGGGYGYTF. CDR3 DNA sequence: TGTGCCTGGGAGACAGGGGGCGGGTATGGCTACACCTTC. V is TRBV30 and J is TRBJ1-2; the match to TRBD1 covers 10 bases. The CDR3 has 13 amino acids. With 5 bases clipped from V and 5 bases from J, the junction kept 5 bases outside the gene matches. Per germline, CDR1 GTSNPN and CDR2 SVGIG (reference sequence).

V usage is TRBV5-1 and J usage is TRBJ1-1; D not resolved. The CDR3 spans 13 residues. Germline CDR1 and CDR2: SGHRS and YFSETQ. V dropped 1 base and J dropped 0 bases, with 4 bases sitting between them. The CDR3 loop reads CASSLSVNTEAFF. The CDR3 DNA reads as TGCGCCAGCAGCTTGTCGGTGAACACTGAAGCTTTCTTT.

The sample holds one count of this clone. The chain combines TRBV5-1 with TRBJ2-5, with TRBD2 matching over 8 bases. The trim removed 0 bases at V and 3 bases at J, leaving 4 bases unmatched. Germline loops: CDR1 SGHRS, CDR2 YFSETQ. This CDR3 has 15 amino acids. Here the CDR3 reads CASSLVSGREETQYF. CDR3 nucleotides: TGCGCCAGCAGCTTGGTATCCGGGAGGGAAGAGACCCAGTACTTC.

This clone was detected only once. The CDR3 DNA sequence: TGTGCCAGTGCCGGGGGACAGCGAGTTTTCCGGGAGCTGTTTTTT. Translation gives CASAGGQRVFRELFF. The chain recombines TRBV19 with TRBJ2-2, with D maybe TRBD1 (7 bases). Germline V gene sequence: CDR1 LNHDA, CDR2 SQIVND (reference sequence). This CDR3 spans 15 amino acids. Trimming shortened V by 8 bases and J by 9 bases, and 22 bases separated the two germline ends.

The chain's CDR3 is CASSQGPTEQETQYF. In nucleotides, the CDR3 is TGTGCCAGCAGCCAAGGGCCGACAGAACAAGAGACCCAGTACTTC. The chain joins TRBV3-1 (or the pseudogene TRBV3-2) to TRBJ2-5, with a weak D call TRBD1 (5 bases). The CDR3 totals 15 residues. Germline CDR1 is LGHDT and CDR2 is YNNKEL (reference sequence). Trimming took off 1 base at V and 2 bases at J, with 11 bases between the two ends.

This chain joins TRBV18 and TRBJ1-4; D is ambiguous. Germline assignment: CDR1 KGHSH and CDR2 LQKENI. The CDR3 sequence is 18 residues long. V dropped 2 bases and J dropped 0 bases, with 16 bases sitting between them. The DNA for the CDR3 is TGTGCCAGCTCACCAGTCCCAATGACACTTGCAACTAATGAAAAACTGTTTTTT. It yields the protein CASSPVPMTLATNEKLFF.

This clone was detected only a few times. Other DNA sequences in this sample translate to the same CDR3. The chain couples TRBV6-5 to TRBJ1-1; 7 nucleotides line up with TRBD1. This CDR3 spans 13 amino acids. CDR1 is MNHEY and CDR2 is SVGAGI in the germline V gene. The ends lost 5 bases at V and 1 base at J; junction bases unmatched: 1. CDR3 in DNA: TGTGCCAGCAGTAGGACAGGGAACACTGAAGCTTTCTTT. The encoded protein is CASSRTGNTEAFF.

This chain connects TRBV4-1 to TRBJ2-1; 14 bases are shared with TRBD2. CDR3 length: 17 amino acids. With 4 bases clipped from V and 2 bases from J, the junction kept 4 bases outside the gene matches. Germline values: CDR1 MGHRA, CDR2 YSYEKL. Here the CDR3 DNA reads TGCGCCAGCAGCCGAGGACTAGCGGGGGGACCCTACAATGAGCAGTTCTTC. As protein: CASSRGLAGGPYNEQFF.

This sequence joins TRBV2 and TRBJ2-7; 8 nucleotides align to TRBD1. Germline CDR1 SNHLY, CDR2 FYNNEI. The CDR3 sequence is 15 residues long. With V trimmed by 6 bases and J by 2 bases, 9 bases remained unmatched. The chain's CDR3 is CASRSTGARTYEQYF. In DNA form, the CDR3 reads TGTGCCAGCAGATCGACAGGGGCCCGGACCTACGAGCAGTACTTC.

This chain joins TRBV5-1 and TRBJ1-1; 8 bases agree with TRBD1. V gave up 4 bases and J gave up 1 base; unmatched junction bases: 12. Germline V CDR1 and CDR2: SGHRS, YFSETQ. This CDR3 is 17 amino acids long. The CDR3 DNA follows: TGCGCCAGCAGCCCTGGAGTGGCAGGGGGCGCGAACACTGAAGCTTTCTTT. It translates to CASSPGVAGGANTEAFF.

In this sample, this clone turned up once. The CDR3 DNA reads TGTGCCAGCAGTGAAGGCAAGAGCTATGGCTACACCTTC. It codes for CASSEGKSYGYTF. The chain recombines TRBV2 with TRBJ1-2; D remains unclear. The CDR3 runs 13 residues. The V gene's germline CDR1 is SNHLY and CDR2 FYNNEI. Deletions cut 1 base from V and 4 bases from J, with 7 bases between.

The chain carries TRBV30 and TRBJ2-1; perhaps TRBD2 as D (6 bases). V lost 3 bases, J lost 3 bases, and 12 bases lay in between. This CDR3 is built from 14 residues. Germline assignment: CDR1 GTSNPN and CDR2 SVGIG (reference sequence). The CDR3 DNA sequence: TGTGCCTGGAGCTCGTCTAGCGTCTACAATGAGCAGTTCTTC. This codes for CAWSSSSVYNEQFF.

The rearrangement links TRBV25-1 to TRBJ2-1; 9 bases align to TRBD1. The germline gives CDR1 MGHDK, CDR2 SYGVNS. Trimming removed 9 bases from V and 8 bases from J; junction bases left unmatched: 11. This CDR3 contains 14 residues. CDR3 in amino acids: CASSTGTGYHEQFF. The DNA for the CDR3 is TGTGCCAGTTCTACCGGGACAGGGTACCATGAGCAGTTCTTC.